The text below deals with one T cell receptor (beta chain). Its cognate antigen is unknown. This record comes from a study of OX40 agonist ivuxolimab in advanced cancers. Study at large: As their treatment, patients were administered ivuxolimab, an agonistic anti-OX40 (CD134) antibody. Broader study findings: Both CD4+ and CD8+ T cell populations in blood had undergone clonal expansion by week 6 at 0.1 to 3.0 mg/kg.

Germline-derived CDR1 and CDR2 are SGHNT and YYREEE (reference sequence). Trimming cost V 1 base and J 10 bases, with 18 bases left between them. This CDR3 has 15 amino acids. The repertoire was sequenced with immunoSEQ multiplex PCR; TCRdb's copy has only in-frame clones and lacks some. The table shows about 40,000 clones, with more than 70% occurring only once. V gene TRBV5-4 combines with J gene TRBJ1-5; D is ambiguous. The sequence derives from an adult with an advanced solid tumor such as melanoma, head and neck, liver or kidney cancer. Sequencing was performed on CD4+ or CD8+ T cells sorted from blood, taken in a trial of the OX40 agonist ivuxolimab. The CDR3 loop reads CASSLRQYVLSPQHF. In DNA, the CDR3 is TGTGCCAGCAGCTTGAGGCAGTACGTTCTCAGCCCCCAGCATTTT.